This T cell receptor (beta chain) was identified in a study of blood T cells in healthy people across ages. For the second PCR, which ran for roughly 6 to 12 cycles, a sample-barcoded 5' primer and a J-beta primer mix were used. MiXCR, run by TCRdb on the 5' RACE reads, gives a single entry per CDR3 protein. The table shows about 730,000 distinct CDR3 sequences, with roughly 43% occurring only once. The sequence came from a woman in her fifties or sixties in good health. Sequencing was performed on blood.

DNA for the CDR3: TGTGCCATCAGCCGGGACACCAATCAGCCCCAGCATTTT. Translation gives CAISRDTNQPQHF. J is TRBJ1-5 and V is TRBV10-3; D is perhaps TRBD1 (6 bases). Germline CDR1 ENHRY, CDR2 SYGVKD. V was cut by 6 bases and J by 3 bases, with 9 bases left in between. The CDR3 totals 13 residues.